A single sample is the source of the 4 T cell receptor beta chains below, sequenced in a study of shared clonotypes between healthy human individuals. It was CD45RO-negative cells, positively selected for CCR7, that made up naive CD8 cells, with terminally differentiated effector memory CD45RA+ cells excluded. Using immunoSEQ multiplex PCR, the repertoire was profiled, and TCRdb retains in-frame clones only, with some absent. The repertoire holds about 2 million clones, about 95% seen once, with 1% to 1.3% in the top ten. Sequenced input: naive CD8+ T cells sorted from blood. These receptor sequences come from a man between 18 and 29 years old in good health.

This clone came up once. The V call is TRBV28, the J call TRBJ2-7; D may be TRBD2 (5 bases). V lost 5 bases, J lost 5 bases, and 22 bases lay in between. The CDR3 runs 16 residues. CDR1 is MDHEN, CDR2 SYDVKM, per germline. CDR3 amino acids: CASSPRRRSAGDEQYF. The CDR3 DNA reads TGTGCCAGCAGTCCGAGGAGGCGGTCCGCAGGCGACGAGCAGTACTTC.

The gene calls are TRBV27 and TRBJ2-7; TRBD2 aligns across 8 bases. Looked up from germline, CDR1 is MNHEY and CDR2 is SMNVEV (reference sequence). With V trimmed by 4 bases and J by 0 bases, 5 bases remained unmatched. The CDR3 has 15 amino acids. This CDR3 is CASSSSGGHSYEQYF. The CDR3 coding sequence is TGTGCCAGCAGTTCCAGCGGGGGCCACTCCTACGAGCAGTACTTC.

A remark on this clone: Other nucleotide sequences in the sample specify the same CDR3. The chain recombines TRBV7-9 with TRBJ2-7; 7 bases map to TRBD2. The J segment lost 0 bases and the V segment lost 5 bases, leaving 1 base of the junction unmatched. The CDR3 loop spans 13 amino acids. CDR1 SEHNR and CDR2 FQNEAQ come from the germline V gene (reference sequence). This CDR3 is CASSRTSSYEQYF. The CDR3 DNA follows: TGTGCCAGCAGCAGGACTAGCTCCTACGAGCAGTACTTC.

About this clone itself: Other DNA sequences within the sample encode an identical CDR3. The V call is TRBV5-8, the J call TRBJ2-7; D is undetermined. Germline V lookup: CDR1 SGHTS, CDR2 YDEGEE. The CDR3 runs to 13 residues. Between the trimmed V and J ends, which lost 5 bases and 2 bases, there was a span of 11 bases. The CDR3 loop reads CASSLQGAYEQYF. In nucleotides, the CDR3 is TGTGCCAGCAGTCTCCAAGGAGCCTACGAGCAGTACTTC.